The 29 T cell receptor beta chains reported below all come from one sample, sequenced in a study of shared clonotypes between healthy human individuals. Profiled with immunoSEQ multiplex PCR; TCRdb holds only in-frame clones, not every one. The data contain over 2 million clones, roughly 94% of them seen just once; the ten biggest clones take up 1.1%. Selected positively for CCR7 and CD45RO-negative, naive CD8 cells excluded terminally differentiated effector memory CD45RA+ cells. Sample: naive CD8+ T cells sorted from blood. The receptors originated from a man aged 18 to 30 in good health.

The CDR3 sequence is CASSLAESPGEQYF. CDR3 DNA: TGTGCCAGCAGCTTGGCTGAAAGCCCCGGCGAGCAGTACTTC. The V gene is TRBV5-6, the J gene TRBJ2-7, with D unresolved. V was cut by 0 bases and J by 6 bases, with 13 bases left in between. CDR1 and CDR2 (germline): SGHDT, YYEEEE. This CDR3 has 14 amino acids. The whole variable domain, remainder taken from reference TRBV5-6 and TRBJ2-7, is DAGVTQSPTHLIKTRGQQVTLRCSPKSGHDTVSWYQQALGQGPQFIFQYYEEEERQRGNFPDRFSGHQFPNYSSELNVNALLLGDSALYLCASSLAESPGEQYFGPGTRLTVT.

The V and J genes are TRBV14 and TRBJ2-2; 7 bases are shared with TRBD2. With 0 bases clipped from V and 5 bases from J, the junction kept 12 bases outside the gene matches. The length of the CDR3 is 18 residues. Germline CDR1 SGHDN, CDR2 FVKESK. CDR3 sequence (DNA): TGTGCCAGCAGCCAAGATCTAATGCGGGAGTCTAAGACCGGGGAGCTGTTTTTT. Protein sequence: CASSQDLMRESKTGELFF.

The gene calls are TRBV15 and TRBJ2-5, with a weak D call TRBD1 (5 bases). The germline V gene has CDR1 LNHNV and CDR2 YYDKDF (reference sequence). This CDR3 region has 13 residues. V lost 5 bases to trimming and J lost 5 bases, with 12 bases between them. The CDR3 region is CATSLGQAETQYF. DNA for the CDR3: TGTGCCACCAGCCTGGGGCAGGCCGAGACCCAGTACTTC.

Here the CDR3 reads CASSVRQGTYEQYF. CDR3 bases: TGTGCCAGCAGTGTGAGACAGGGGACCTACGAGCAGTACTTC. The V and J genes are TRBV6-1 and TRBJ2-7, with TRBD1 matching 8 bases. J lost 2 bases, V lost 4 bases, and 4 bases had no gene match. The CDR3 covers 14 residues. Germline CDR1 MNHNS, CDR2 SASEGT.

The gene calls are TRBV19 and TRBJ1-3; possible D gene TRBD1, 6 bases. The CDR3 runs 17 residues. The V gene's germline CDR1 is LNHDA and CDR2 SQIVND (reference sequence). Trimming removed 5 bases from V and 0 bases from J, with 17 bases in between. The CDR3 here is CASSPGQLGRSGNTIYF. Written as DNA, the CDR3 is TGTGCCAGTAGTCCGGGACAACTAGGCCGCTCTGGAAACACCATATATTTT.

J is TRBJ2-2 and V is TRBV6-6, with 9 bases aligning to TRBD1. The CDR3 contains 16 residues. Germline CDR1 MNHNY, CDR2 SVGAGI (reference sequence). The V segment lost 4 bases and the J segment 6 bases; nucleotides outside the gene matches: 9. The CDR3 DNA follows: TGTGCCAGCAGTTCCTTACAGGGGGCGAAGGCCGGGGAGCTGTTTTTT. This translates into CASSSLQGAKAGELFF.

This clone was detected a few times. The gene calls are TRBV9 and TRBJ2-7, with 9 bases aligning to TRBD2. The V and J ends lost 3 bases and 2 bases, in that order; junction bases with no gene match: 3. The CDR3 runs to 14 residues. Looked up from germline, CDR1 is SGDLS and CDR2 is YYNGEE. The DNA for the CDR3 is TGTGCCAGCAGCGAGACTAGCGGACCCTACGAGCAGTACTTC. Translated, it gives CASSETSGPYEQYF.

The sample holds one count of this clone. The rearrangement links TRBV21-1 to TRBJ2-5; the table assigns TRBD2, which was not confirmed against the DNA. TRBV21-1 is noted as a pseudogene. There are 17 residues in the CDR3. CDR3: CASSIPGLLIRQETQYF. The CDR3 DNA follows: TGTGCCAGCAGCATACCGGGACTTTTAATCCGCCAAGAGACCCAGTACTTC.

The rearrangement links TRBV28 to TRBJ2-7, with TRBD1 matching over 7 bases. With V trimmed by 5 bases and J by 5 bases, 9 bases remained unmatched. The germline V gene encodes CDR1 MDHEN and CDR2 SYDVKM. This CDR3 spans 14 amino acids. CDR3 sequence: CASSTPTGSDEQYF. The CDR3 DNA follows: TGTGCCAGCAGTACCCCGACAGGGTCAGACGAGCAGTACTTC.

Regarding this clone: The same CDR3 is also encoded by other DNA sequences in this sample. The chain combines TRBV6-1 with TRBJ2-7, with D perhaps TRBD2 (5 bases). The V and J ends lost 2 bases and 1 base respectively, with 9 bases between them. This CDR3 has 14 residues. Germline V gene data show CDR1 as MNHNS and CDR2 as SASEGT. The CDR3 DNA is TGTGCCAGCAGTGAAACGGGCGGGTCCTACGAGCAGTACTTC. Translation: CASSETGGSYEQYF.

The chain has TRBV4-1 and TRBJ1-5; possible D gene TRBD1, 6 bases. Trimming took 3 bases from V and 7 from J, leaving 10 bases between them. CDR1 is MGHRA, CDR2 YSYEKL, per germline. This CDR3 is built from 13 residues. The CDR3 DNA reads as TGCGCCAGCAGCCAGGGGGCTGGACAGCCCCAGCATTTT. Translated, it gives CASSQGAGQPQHF.

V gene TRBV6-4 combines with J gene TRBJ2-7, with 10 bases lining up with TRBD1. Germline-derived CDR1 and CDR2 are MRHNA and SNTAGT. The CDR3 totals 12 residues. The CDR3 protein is CVGQGVAYEQYF. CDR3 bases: TGTGTCGGACAGGGGGTAGCATACGAGCAGTACTTC.

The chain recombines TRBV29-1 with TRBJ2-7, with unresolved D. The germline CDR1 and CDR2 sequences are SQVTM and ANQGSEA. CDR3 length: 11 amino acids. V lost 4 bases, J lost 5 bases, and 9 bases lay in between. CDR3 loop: CSVAAGNEQYF. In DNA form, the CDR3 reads TGCAGCGTTGCCGCCGGCAACGAGCAGTACTTC.

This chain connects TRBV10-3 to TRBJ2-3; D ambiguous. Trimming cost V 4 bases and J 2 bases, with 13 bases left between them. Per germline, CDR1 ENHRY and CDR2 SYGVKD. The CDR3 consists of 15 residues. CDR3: CAISGYLGDTDTQYF. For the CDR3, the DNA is TGTGCCATCAGTGGGTATTTAGGCGACACAGATACGCAGTATTTT.

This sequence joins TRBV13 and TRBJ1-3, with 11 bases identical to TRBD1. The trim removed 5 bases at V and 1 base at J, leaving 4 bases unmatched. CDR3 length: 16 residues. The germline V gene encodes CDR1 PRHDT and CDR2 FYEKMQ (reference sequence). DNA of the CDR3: TGTGCCAGCAGCCAAGGGACAGGGGGTTCTGGAAACACCATATATTTT. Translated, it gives CASSQGTGGSGNTIYF.

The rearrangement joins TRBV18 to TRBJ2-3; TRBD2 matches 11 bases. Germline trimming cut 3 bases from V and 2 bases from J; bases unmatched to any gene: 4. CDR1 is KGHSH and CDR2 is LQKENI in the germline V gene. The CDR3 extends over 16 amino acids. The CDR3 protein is CASSPGTSGYTDTQYF. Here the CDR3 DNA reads TGTGCCAGCTCACCGGGGACTAGCGGATACACAGATACGCAGTATTTT. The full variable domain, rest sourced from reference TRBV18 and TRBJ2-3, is NAGVMQNPRHLVRRRGQEARLRCSPMKGHSHVYWYRQLPEEGLKFMVYLQKENIIDESGMPKERFSAEFPKEGPSILRIQQVVRGDSAAYFCASSPGTSGYTDTQYFGPGTRLTVL.

CDR3 amino acids: CASSTPVDTQYF. Here the CDR3 DNA reads TGTGCCAGCAGCACCCCGGTAGATACGCAGTATTTT. The genes are TRBV7-9 and TRBJ2-3, with no clear D. V was cut by 5 bases and J by 5 bases, with 8 bases left in between. Germline values: CDR1 SEHNR, CDR2 FQNEAQ (reference sequence). CDR3 size: 12 residues.

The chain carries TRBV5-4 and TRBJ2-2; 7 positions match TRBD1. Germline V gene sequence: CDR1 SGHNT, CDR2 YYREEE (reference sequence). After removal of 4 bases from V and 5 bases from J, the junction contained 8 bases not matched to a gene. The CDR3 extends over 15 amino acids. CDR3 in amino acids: CASSVDRVYTGELFF. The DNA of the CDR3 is TGTGCCAGCAGCGTCGACAGGGTTTATACCGGGGAGCTGTTTTTT.

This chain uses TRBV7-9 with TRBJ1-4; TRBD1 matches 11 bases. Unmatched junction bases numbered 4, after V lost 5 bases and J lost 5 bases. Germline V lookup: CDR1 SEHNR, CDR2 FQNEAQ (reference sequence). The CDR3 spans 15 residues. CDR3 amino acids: CASSLGTGGNEKLFF. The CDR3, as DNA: TGTGCCAGCAGCCTTGGGACAGGGGGAAATGAAAAACTGTTTTTT.

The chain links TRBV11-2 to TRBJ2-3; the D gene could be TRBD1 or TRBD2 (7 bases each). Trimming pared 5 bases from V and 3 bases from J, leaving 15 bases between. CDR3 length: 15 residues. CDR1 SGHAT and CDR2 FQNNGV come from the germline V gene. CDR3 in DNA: TGTGCCAGCAGCCAGGGGGGGGCCTTGACAGATACGCAGTATTTT. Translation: CASSQGGALTDTQYF.

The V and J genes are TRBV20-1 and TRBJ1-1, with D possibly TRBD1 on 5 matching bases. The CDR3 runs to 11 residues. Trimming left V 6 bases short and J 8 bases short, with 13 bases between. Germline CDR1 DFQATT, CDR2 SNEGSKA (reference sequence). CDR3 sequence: CSAPRGVEAFF. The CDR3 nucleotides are TGCAGTGCCCCTCGGGGGGTGGAAGCTTTCTTT.

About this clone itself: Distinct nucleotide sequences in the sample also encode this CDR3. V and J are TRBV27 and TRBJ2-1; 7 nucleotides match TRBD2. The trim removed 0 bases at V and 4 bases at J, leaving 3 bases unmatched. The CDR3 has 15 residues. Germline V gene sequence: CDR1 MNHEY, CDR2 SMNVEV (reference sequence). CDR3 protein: CASSLSGGVYNEQFF. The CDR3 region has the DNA TGTGCCAGCAGTTTATCGGGAGGGGTTTACAATGAGCAGTTCTTC.

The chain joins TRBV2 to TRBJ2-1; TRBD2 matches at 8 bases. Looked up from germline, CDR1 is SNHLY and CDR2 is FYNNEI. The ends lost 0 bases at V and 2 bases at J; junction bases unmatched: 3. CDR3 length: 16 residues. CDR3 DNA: TGTGCCAGCAGTGAAGCGGGAGCGGGGGCCTACAATGAGCAGTTCTTC. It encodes CASSEAGAGAYNEQFF.

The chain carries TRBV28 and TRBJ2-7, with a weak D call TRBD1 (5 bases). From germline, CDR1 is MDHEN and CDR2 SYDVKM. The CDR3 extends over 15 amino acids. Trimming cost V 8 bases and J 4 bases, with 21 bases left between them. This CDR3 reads CASRPINGAAYEQYF. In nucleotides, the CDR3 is TGTGCCAGCCGCCCGATTAATGGGGCAGCTTACGAGCAGTACTTC.

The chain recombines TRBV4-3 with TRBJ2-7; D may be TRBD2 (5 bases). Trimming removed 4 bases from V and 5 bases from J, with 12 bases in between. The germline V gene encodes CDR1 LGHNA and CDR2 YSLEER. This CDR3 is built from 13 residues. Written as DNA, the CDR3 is TGCGCCAGCAGCCCCTCCCTGGAGGACGAGCAGTACTTC. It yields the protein CASSPSLEDEQYF.

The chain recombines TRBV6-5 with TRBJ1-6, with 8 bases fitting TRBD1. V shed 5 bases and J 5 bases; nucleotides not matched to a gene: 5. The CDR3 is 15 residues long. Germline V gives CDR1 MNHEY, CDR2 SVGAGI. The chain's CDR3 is CASSTDRGHNSPLHF. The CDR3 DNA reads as TGTGCCAGCAGTACCGACAGGGGACATAATTCACCCCTCCACTTT.

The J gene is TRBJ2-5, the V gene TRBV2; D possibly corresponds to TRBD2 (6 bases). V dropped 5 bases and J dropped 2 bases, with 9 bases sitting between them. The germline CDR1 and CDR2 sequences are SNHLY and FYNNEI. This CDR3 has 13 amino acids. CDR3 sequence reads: CASSTGLQETQYF. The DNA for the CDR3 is TGTGCCAGCAGTACGGGACTTCAAGAGACCCAGTACTTC.

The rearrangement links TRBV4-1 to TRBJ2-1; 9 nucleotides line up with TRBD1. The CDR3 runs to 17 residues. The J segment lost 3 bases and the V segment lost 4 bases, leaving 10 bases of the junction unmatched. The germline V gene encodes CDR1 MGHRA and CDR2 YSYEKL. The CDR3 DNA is TGCGCCAGCAGCCTCAGCCCGGGACAGGGAATCTACAATGAGCAGTTCTTC. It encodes CASSLSPGQGIYNEQFF.

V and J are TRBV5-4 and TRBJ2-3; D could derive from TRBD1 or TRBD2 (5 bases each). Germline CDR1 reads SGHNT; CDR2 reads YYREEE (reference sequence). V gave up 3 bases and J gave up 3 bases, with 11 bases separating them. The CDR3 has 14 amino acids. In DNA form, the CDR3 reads TGTGCCAGCAGCTCCGGCTGGGGGACAGATACGCAGTATTTT. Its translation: CASSSGWGTDTQYF.